The clone carrying this TCR beta chain was detected only once. Its antigen is not known. V lost 4 bases and J 1 base, leaving 17 bases between the germline ends. In germline, CDR1 is SGHNT, CDR2 YYREEE (reference sequence). CDR3 size: 16 residues. The data were taken from a study of cytomegalovirus exposure and HLA in healthy donors. The overall study: The use of the same platform for the 90 to 150 validation repertoires and the 600 to 700 first-cohort repertoires was reported by a later analysis.

Overall study results and limits: Subsequent analysis revealed that first-cohort TCR clusters tended to co-occur in the approximately 120 validation repertoires. Cytomegalovirus association was assigned to about 150 TCR beta chains.

The data were produced by immunoSEQ multiplex PCR, yet TCRdb's version contains in-frame clones alone and is incomplete. The sample yields around 150,000 clones, less than 90% seen once. The V and J genes are TRBV5-4 and TRBJ2-5; TRBD2 is a possible D gene (6 bases). The sequence came from a man aged 25-45 years in good health and CMV-seropositive. Sequences were obtained from PBMCs. CDR3 nucleotides: TGTGCCAGCAGCCCGGTCCCTGCGGGGATCCAAGAGACCCAGTACTTC. This gives the protein CASSPVPAGIQETQYF.